A single sample gave rise to the 10 T cell receptor beta chains below, sequenced in a study of blood T cells in healthy people across ages. Together with a sample-barcoded 5' primer, a J-beta primer mix was included in a second PCR lasting roughly 6 to 12 cycles. TCRdb reprocessed the 5' RACE reads with MiXCR, giving one entry per CDR3 protein. The sample has around 800,000 distinct CDR3 sequences, less than 60% seen once. Material for sequencing was blood. The receptors derive from a man at least 80 years old in good health.

The chain employs TRBV24-1 and TRBJ1-4; D gene uncertain. Per the germline V gene, CDR1 is KGHDR and CDR2 is SFDVKD. CDR3 length: 9 residues. This CDR3 is CATNEKLFF. The CDR3 region has the DNA TGTGCAACTAATGAAAAACTGTTTTTT.

This clonotype was seen a few times. The chain combines TRBV6-5 with TRBJ2-1, with 8 bases aligning to TRBD2. V lost 5 bases and J lost 3; bases outside the gene matches: 6. The V gene's germline CDR1 is MNHEY and CDR2 SVGAGI. The CDR3 sequence is 15 residues long. CDR3 in amino acids: CASSVSGMLYNEQFF. CDR3 bases: TGTGCCAGCAGTGTTAGCGGGATGCTCTACAATGAGCAGTTCTTC.

In this sample, this clonotype turned up a few times. Here the CDR3 DNA reads TGTGCCAGCAGTCGTAAGAGAGGCCAGCCCCAGCATTTT. Protein sequence: CASSRKRGQPQHF. The chain recombines TRBV3-1 with TRBJ1-5; D is undetermined. Germline values: CDR1 LGHDT, CDR2 YNNKEL (reference sequence). This CDR3 is 13 amino acids long. The V end lost 6 bases, the J end lost 7 bases, and 13 bases lay between the germline ends.

The chain employs TRBV6-2 or TRBV6-3 and TRBJ2-7, with 8 bases identical to TRBD1. Losses at the gene ends were 6 bases for V and 5 bases for J; bases not matched to a gene: 6. The CDR3 length is 13 residues. The germline gives CDR1 MNHEY, CDR2 SVGEGT. CDR3 sequence: CASSTPDRDEQYF. As DNA, the CDR3 is TGTGCCAGCAGCACACCGGACAGGGACGAGCAGTACTTC.

This clonotype was detected only a few times. The chain carries TRBV29-1 and TRBJ2-7; unclear D gene. CDR3 length equals 13 residues. The V and J ends lost 4 bases and 1 base respectively, with 11 bases between them. Looked up from germline, CDR1 is SQVTM and CDR2 is ANQGSEA. The CDR3 region is CSVAAFGSYEQYF. The CDR3, as DNA: TGCAGCGTTGCGGCATTTGGGTCCTACGAGCAGTACTTC.

The V and J genes are TRBV5-1 and TRBJ1-2; 9 nucleotides agree with TRBD1. V was pared by 0 bases and J by 12 bases, with 9 bases of the junction left unmatched. The CDR3 spans 14 residues. Germline CDR1 and CDR2: SGHRS and YFSETQ. The CDR3 reads CASSLEGTGTGHTF. DNA of the CDR3: TGCGCCAGCAGCTTGGAGGGGACAGGGACCGGCCACACCTTC. Filled out from reference TRBV5-1 and TRBJ1-2, the complete variable domain reads KAGVTQTPRYLIKTRGQQVTLSCSPISGHRSVSWYQQTPGQGLQFLFEYFSETQRNKGNFPGRFSGRQFSNSRSEMNVSTLELGDSALYLCASSLEGTGTGHTFGSGTRLTVV.

This chain connects TRBV7-9 to TRBJ2-5; D call uncertain. CDR1 is SEHNR and CDR2 is FQNEAQ in the germline V gene (reference sequence). The CDR3 contains 13 residues. Trimming stripped 1 base from V and 11 bases from J, with 14 bases between. The CDR3 is CASSLGRTNEQYF. CDR3 bases: TGTGCCAGCAGCTTAGGACGGACCAATGAGCAGTACTTC.

The chain recombines TRBV12-3 or TRBV12-4 with TRBJ1-6, with D possibly TRBD1 on 5 matching bases. This CDR3 comprises 14 residues. The ends were cut back, 3 bases at V and 5 bases at J, with 8 bases in the middle. This CDR3 reads CASSLNRNNSPLHF. The CDR3 DNA follows: TGTGCCAGCAGTTTGAACAGGAATAATTCACCCCTCCACTTT.

J is TRBJ2-1 and V is TRBV20-1; 8 positions match TRBD2. J gave up 5 bases and V 0 bases, and 12 bases lay outside the gene matches. This CDR3 is 17 amino acids long. Germline CDR1 and CDR2: DFQATT and SNEGSKA (reference sequence). The CDR3 DNA sequence: TGCAGTGCTAGAGATCTTCGAGGTAGCGGGGTGAACAATGAGCAGTTCTTC. Residues: CSARDLRGSGVNNEQFF.

This chain connects TRBV27 to TRBJ2-1; D assignment may be TRBD1 or TRBD2 (6 bases each). CDR3 length: 15 residues. Trimming took off 8 bases at V and 5 bases at J, with 19 bases between the two ends. Germline V lookup: CDR1 MNHEY, CDR2 SMNVEV (reference sequence). The CDR3 coding sequence is TGTGCCAGCTTGGGGGGCCGAGCGGATAACAATGAGCAGTTCTTC. This translates into CASLGGRADNNEQFF.